What follows are 32 T cell receptor beta chains derived from one specimen sequenced in a study of shared clonotypes between healthy human individuals. Assay: immunoSEQ multiplex PCR; the TCRdb copy retains only in-frame clones and omits some. In the table there are fewer than 3 million clones, just under 95% of which are singletons. Material for sequencing was naive CD4+ T cells from PBMCs. The subset: CD45RA+ positively selected. The receptors originated from a man younger than 35 in good health. Some clones in this sample may be carry-over from other donors' samples.

The chain links TRBV9 to TRBJ1-1; perhaps TRBD1 as D (5 bases). The CDR3 totals 15 residues. Germline V lookup: CDR1 SGDLS, CDR2 YYNGEE. Trimming took 6 bases from V and 0 from J, leaving 15 bases between them. As DNA, the CDR3 is TGTGCCAGCACCGGAGGGGCTCACATGAACACTGAAGCTTTCTTT. This codes for CASTGGAHMNTEAFF.

In its sample, this clone was seen once. The chain has TRBV9 and TRBJ2-7; D perhaps matches TRBD1 (5 bases). This CDR3 has 13 residues. Germline V CDR1 and CDR2: SGDLS, YYNGEE. V was clipped by 4 bases and J by 5 bases, with 13 bases between them. The CDR3 nucleotides read TGTGCCAGCAGCCCGCCAGGGATGAACGAGCAGTACTTC. This sequence encodes CASSPPGMNEQYF.

This rearrangement joins TRBV28 to TRBJ2-7; D not certain. This CDR3 comprises 15 residues. In germline, CDR1 is MDHEN, CDR2 SYDVKM. Trimming removed 7 bases at V and 0 bases at J, with 16 bases between. The CDR3 region has the DNA TGTGCCAGCAAATATGACCGCGCGGACTCCTACGAGCAGTACTTC. This codes for CASKYDRADSYEQYF.

The rearrangement links TRBV2 to TRBJ1-3; 7 positions agree with TRBD1. CDR1 and CDR2 from the germline V gene are SNHLY and FYNNEI. The CDR3 is 16 residues long. The junction had 11 bases not matched to a gene; V was cut back by 5 bases and J by 4 bases. CDR3 protein: CASSLREGAQGNTIYF. The CDR3 nucleotides are TGTGCCAGCAGTCTGAGGGAGGGGGCGCAGGGAAACACCATATATTTT.

The CDR3 here is CASSPDGADTQYF. The CDR3 DNA is TGTGCCAGCAGTCCTGACGGGGCAGATACGCAGTATTTT. The chain uses TRBV6-5 and TRBJ2-3; TRBD2 is a possible D gene (5 bases). Trimming took 5 bases from V and 4 from J, leaving 10 bases between them. Per germline, CDR1 MNHEY and CDR2 SVGAGI. The CDR3 loop spans 13 amino acids.

The chain has TRBV7-2 and TRBJ1-5; D gene unclear. In germline, CDR1 is SGHTA, CDR2 FQGNSA. The V end was cut by 2 bases, the J end by 0 bases, with 11 bases between. This CDR3 has 16 amino acids. This chain's CDR3 is CASSLSSLNSNQPQHF. CDR3 nucleotide sequence: TGTGCCAGCAGCTTATCGTCCCTTAATAGCAATCAGCCCCAGCATTTT.

This clone was observed a single time. The sample carries other DNA sequences with the same CDR3. The chain employs TRBV28 and TRBJ2-7; the D gene is possibly TRBD1 (6 bases). The CDR3 contains 14 residues. Trimming cost V 3 bases and J 2 bases, with 11 bases left between them. Germline CDR1 and CDR2: MDHEN and SYDVKM. CDR3 amino acids: CASSFSQGTYEQYF. The CDR3 bases are TGTGCCAGCAGTTTCTCGCAGGGGACCTACGAGCAGTACTTC.

Remarks on this clone: Other nucleotide sequences from this sample produce the same CDR3. The V call is TRBV6-5, the J call TRBJ1-1; D is ambiguous. Trimming removed 2 bases from V and 0 bases from J, with 7 bases in between. The V gene's germline CDR1 is MNHEY and CDR2 SVGAGI. The CDR3 runs to 14 residues. The CDR3 bases are TGTGCCAGCAGTTACGGACGCATGAACACTGAAGCTTTCTTT. Translated, it gives CASSYGRMNTEAFF.

The chain joins TRBV20-1 to TRBJ2-7; D not resolved. Trimming took off 1 base at V and 6 bases at J, with 7 bases between the two ends. Per germline, CDR1 DFQATT and CDR2 SNEGSKA (reference sequence). The CDR3 has 11 amino acids. CDR3 in amino acids: CSARGLGEQYF. CDR3 coding DNA: TGCAGTGCTAGAGGGTTGGGCGAGCAGTACTTC.

The CDR3 loop reads CASSVVGSLYNEQFF. The CDR3 DNA reads TGTGCCAGCAGCGTAGTGGGGTCCTTATACAATGAGCAGTTCTTC. The chain is built from TRBV9 and TRBJ2-1; no reliable D call. The germline V gene encodes CDR1 SGDLS and CDR2 YYNGEE. The CDR3 has 15 residues. Trimming stripped 0 bases from V and 4 bases from J, with 11 bases between.

This sequence joins TRBV12-5 and TRBJ1-2, with TRBD1 as a possible D gene (6 bases). The CDR3 spans 15 residues. The germline V gene encodes CDR1 LGHNT and CDR2 FRNRAP. Trimming took 0 bases from V and 4 from J, leaving 12 bases between them. The chain's CDR3 is CASGLVGGAFYGYTF. CDR3 in DNA: TGTGCTAGTGGTTTGGTAGGGGGGGCCTTCTATGGCTACACCTTC.

The chain recombines TRBV6-6 with TRBJ2-3; 12 bases align to TRBD2. The V gene end was trimmed by 7 bases and the J gene end by 5 bases; junction bases not matched to a gene: 7. CDR1 is MNHNY and CDR2 is SVGAGI in the germline V gene (reference sequence). CDR3 length: 15 amino acids. The CDR3 region has the DNA TGTGCCAGCACCACGACTAGCGGGAGTGAAGATACGCAGTATTTT. This sequence encodes CASTTTSGSEDTQYF.

CDR3 DNA sequence: TGTGCCAGCAGCCAAGAATGCGCTGTTGGACTAGCGGGAGGGAGGGGCGAGCAGTACTTC. It translates to CASSQECAVGLAGGRGEQYF. The chain carries TRBV4-2 and TRBJ2-7; 15 positions agree with TRBD2. V was clipped by 0 bases and J by 6 bases; unmatched bases: 15. The germline V gene encodes CDR1 LGHNA and CDR2 YNFKEQ. This CDR3 is built from 20 residues.

This clone was seen a few times. The same CDR3 also results from other DNA sequences found in this sample. This sequence joins TRBV30 and TRBJ1-1, with no clear D. V shed 3 bases and J shed 1 base, with 9 bases lying between them. The CDR3 totals 13 residues. Germline values: CDR1 GTSNPN, CDR2 SVGIG (reference sequence). This chain's CDR3 is CAWSAAANTEAFF. In nucleotides, the CDR3 is TGTGCCTGGAGCGCCGCAGCGAACACTGAAGCTTTCTTT.

The rearrangement links TRBV28 to TRBJ2-7; 11 bases line up with TRBD2. V dropped 3 bases and J dropped 2; count of bases not matched to a gene: 3. Germline-derived CDR1 and CDR2 are MDHEN and SYDVKM. The CDR3 extends over 15 amino acids. In nucleotides, the CDR3 is TGTGCCAGCAGTTTCATACTAGCGGGGGCCTACGAGCAGTACTTC. It codes for CASSFILAGAYEQYF.

The chain joins TRBV4-1 to TRBJ2-7, with D possibly matching TRBD2 (6 bases). CDR3 length: 14 residues. V shed 5 bases and J shed 6 bases, with 17 bases lying between them. Germline V CDR1 and CDR2: MGHRA, YSYEKL. CDR3 nucleotide sequence: TGCGCCAGCAGCGAGGGACTGACGATTTTCGAGCAGTACTTC. It translates to CASSEGLTIFEQYF.

This clone was seen only once. The chain combines TRBV11-2 with TRBJ2-5; 10 nucleotides match TRBD2. J lost 5 bases, V lost 1 base, and 7 bases had no gene match. This CDR3 has 16 amino acids. CDR1 is SGHAT and CDR2 is FQNNGV in the germline V gene. The CDR3 coding sequence is TGTGCCAGCAGCTTAGTACTAGCGGGATTAGGGGAGACCCAGTACTTC. Its translation is CASSLVLAGLGETQYF.

Comments on this clone: Within the sample, other DNA sequences also encode this same CDR3. V and J are TRBV5-1 and TRBJ2-7; D is possibly TRBD1 or TRBD2 (5 bases each). Trimming shortened V by 5 bases and J by 2 bases, and 14 bases separated the two germline ends. This CDR3 is built from 14 residues. CDR1 is SGHRS, CDR2 YFSETQ, per germline. The CDR3 DNA is TGCGCCAGCAGTCCCGGGACCCCAACCTACGAGCAGTACTTC. Translating it yields CASSPGTPTYEQYF.

This clone was recorded once. This rearrangement joins TRBV28 to TRBJ2-7; the D call may be TRBD1 or TRBD2 (5 bases each). CDR3 length equals 15 residues. Looked up from germline, CDR1 is MDHEN and CDR2 is SYDVKM. The V end lost 4 bases, the J end lost 1 base, and 14 bases lay between the germline ends. CDR3 nucleotides: TGTGCCAGCAGTTCACCGGGACGGAGTTCCTACGAGCAGTACTTC. Residues: CASSSPGRSSYEQYF.

The V call is TRBV9, the J call TRBJ2-1; 11 nucleotides match TRBD2. CDR3 length: 16 residues. The V gene's germline CDR1 is SGDLS and CDR2 YYNGEE. Trimming took 4 bases from V and 0 from J; bases not matched to a gene: 3. The CDR3 sequence: CASSPGLAGSYNEQFF. CDR3 sequence (DNA): TGTGCCAGCAGCCCAGGACTAGCGGGCTCCTACAATGAGCAGTTCTTC.

The chain has TRBV6-6 and TRBJ1-1; D unclear. This CDR3 comprises 16 residues. The germline V and J ends were trimmed by 2 bases and 0 bases, with 13 bases remaining between them. Germline assignment: CDR1 MNHNY and CDR2 SVGAGI (reference sequence). The CDR3 reads CASSYPQQAVNTEAFF. The DNA for the CDR3 is TGTGCCAGCAGTTACCCTCAGCAGGCGGTGAACACTGAAGCTTTCTTT.

The J gene is TRBJ2-7, the V gene TRBV7-8; TRBD1 agrees at 10 bases. The length of the CDR3 is 16 residues. Germline values: CDR1 SGHVS, CDR2 FQNEAQ. J was trimmed by 5 bases and V by 3 bases; bases with no gene match: 10. The CDR3 nucleotides are TGTGCCAGCAGCTTTCGCCTGACAGGGGGCATAGACGAGCAGTACTTC. Its translation is CASSFRLTGGIDEQYF.

The chain combines TRBV2 with TRBJ2-7, with TRBD2 matching over 9 bases. The CDR3 extends over 15 amino acids. Germline V lookup: CDR1 SNHLY, CDR2 FYNNEI. The V gene end was trimmed by 7 bases and the J gene end by 5 bases; junction bases not matched to a gene: 12. In DNA, the CDR3 is TGTGCCAGCATCAGCGGGAGGCTCGTCGTTGACGAGCAGTACTTC. Encoded protein: CASISGRLVVDEQYF.

The chain is built from TRBV2 and TRBJ2-1; the match to TRBD1 covers 10 bases. The germline V gene has CDR1 SNHLY and CDR2 FYNNEI. Germline trimming cut 8 bases from V and 8 bases from J; bases unmatched to any gene: 6. This CDR3 region has 13 residues. CDR3 sequence reads: CASHRDRGDEQFF. CDR3 sequence (DNA): TGTGCCAGCCACCGGGACAGGGGTGATGAGCAGTTCTTC.

Note on this clone: Other DNA sequences from this sample encode an identical CDR3 as well. The gene calls are TRBV19 and TRBJ2-1; tentatively, D is TRBD1 (5 bases). Germline V gives CDR1 LNHDA, CDR2 SQIVND (reference sequence). Deletions cut 1 base from V and 0 bases from J, with 7 bases between. CDR3 length equals 15 residues. The DNA for the CDR3 is TGTGCCAGTAGTATAGCAGGGATCTCCTACAATGAGCAGTTCTTC. This sequence encodes CASSIAGISYNEQFF.

Of note for this clone: This sample includes further DNA sequences coding for the same CDR3. The V gene is TRBV27, the J gene TRBJ2-3, with D hard to call. This CDR3 contains 14 residues. Germline V lookup: CDR1 MNHEY, CDR2 SMNVEV (reference sequence). V dropped 5 bases and J dropped 2 bases, with 11 bases sitting between them. CDR3 sequence reads: CASSLSHYTDTQYF. In DNA form, the CDR3 reads TGTGCCAGCAGTCTCTCCCATTACACAGATACGCAGTATTTT.

This rearrangement joins TRBV7-3 to TRBJ2-3, with 8 positions matching TRBD2. V lost 4 bases, J lost 6 bases, and 15 bases stayed unmatched. This CDR3 region has 17 residues. Per germline, CDR1 SGHTA and CDR2 FQGTGA. The CDR3 region is CASSWRAGVGWKDTQYF. The CDR3 DNA reads TGTGCCAGCAGCTGGCGAGCGGGAGTGGGTTGGAAGGATACGCAGTATTTT.

The J gene is TRBJ2-1, the V gene TRBV27; TRBD2 aligns across 10 bases. Germline-derived CDR1 and CDR2 are MNHEY and SMNVEV (reference sequence). V shed 6 bases, J shed 4 bases, and the junction held 12 bases outside the gene matches. This CDR3 comprises 17 residues. The CDR3 sequence: CASRRPEREGLYNEQFF. Written as DNA, the CDR3 is TGTGCCAGCAGGCGACCCGAGCGGGAGGGCCTATACAATGAGCAGTTCTTC.

The chain has TRBV27 and TRBJ2-6; 9 bases are shared with TRBD1. The CDR3 runs to 19 residues. The junction had 15 bases not matched to a gene; V was cut back by 7 bases and J by 2 bases. Germline V gene data show CDR1 as MNHEY and CDR2 as SMNVEV (reference sequence). The CDR3 loop reads CASIRVWDRVEPGANVLTF. The CDR3 DNA is TGTGCCAGCATCAGGGTGTGGGACAGGGTAGAGCCTGGGGCCAACGTCCTGACTTTC.

This chain uses TRBV6-1 with TRBJ1-5, with D unresolved. Germline values: CDR1 MNHNS, CDR2 SASEGT. Trimming removed 5 bases from V and 5 bases from J, with 16 bases in between. There are 15 residues in the CDR3. CDR3 protein: CASSLAGVVHQPQHF. The DNA of the CDR3 is TGTGCCAGCAGTTTAGCCGGGGTGGTGCATCAGCCCCAGCATTTT.

About this clone: The sample carries other DNA sequences with the same CDR3. The genes are TRBV2 and TRBJ2-5; 7 positions agree with TRBD2. The CDR3 totals 14 residues. Germline V lookup: CDR1 SNHLY, CDR2 FYNNEI. V shed 5 bases, J shed 4 bases, and the junction held 7 bases outside the gene matches. CDR3 sequence: CASSLQGGGETQYF. The CDR3 nucleotides read TGTGCCAGCAGTCTGCAGGGCGGGGGAGAGACCCAGTACTTC.

V gene TRBV5-1 combines with J gene TRBJ1-1; a possible D gene is TRBD1 (5 bases). Germline loops: CDR1 SGHRS, CDR2 YFSETQ. V was clipped by 0 bases and J by 7 bases, with 10 bases between them. The CDR3 runs to 13 residues. CDR3: CASSLAGVDEAFF. The CDR3 coding sequence is TGCGCCAGCAGCTTGGCGGGGGTAGATGAAGCTTTCTTT.